What follows are 26 T cell receptor beta chains derived from one specimen sequenced in a study of technical replicates of blood from several donors. Profiling relied on immunoSEQ multiplex PCR, and the TCRdb table lists in-frame clones only, not all of them. The table lists 91,000 or so clones, nearly 97% of them singletons. The sequencing sample was made of T cells isolated from PBMCs. The receptor set was obtained from a human donor in good health.

This chain joins TRBV10-1 and TRBJ1-6, with D possibly matching TRBD1 (6 bases). CDR3 length equals 13 residues. V lost 4 bases and J lost 7, with 8 bases in between. Germline V gene lookup returns CDR1 WNHNN and CDR2 SYGVQD (reference sequence). CDR3 DNA: TGCGCCAGCAGTGCTAGGGGGAATTCACCCCTCCACTTT. Protein product: CASSARGNSPLHF.

The V and J genes are TRBV20-1 and TRBJ2-1; D ambiguous. Germline assignment: CDR1 DFQATT and CDR2 SNEGSKA (reference sequence). The germline V and J ends were trimmed by 4 bases and 7 bases, with 5 bases remaining between them. The CDR3 totals 10 residues. Here the CDR3 reads CSATLNEQFF. As DNA, the CDR3 is TGCAGTGCTACACTGAATGAGCAGTTCTTC.

CDR3 loop: CASSLETSLNEQYF. CDR3 coding DNA: TGTGCCAGCAGCTTAGAGACTAGTCTCAACGAGCAGTACTTC. V is TRBV7-9 and J is TRBJ2-7; tentatively, D is TRBD2 (6 bases). Germline values: CDR1 SEHNR, CDR2 FQNEAQ (reference sequence). V dropped 1 base and J dropped 5 bases, with 12 bases sitting between them. The CDR3 totals 14 residues.

CDR3 residues: CASSGQGRDYEQYF. The CDR3 nucleotides read TGTGCCAGCAGCGGACAGGGCCGGGATTACGAGCAGTACTTC. The chain is built from TRBV9 and TRBJ2-7; TRBD1 matches at 7 bases. This CDR3 comprises 14 residues. CDR1 and CDR2 (germline): SGDLS, YYNGEE. Trimming took 3 bases from V and 4 from J; bases not matched to a gene: 7.

This clone was detected only once. This chain joins TRBV19 and TRBJ1-1; D might be TRBD1 (5 bases). V dropped 5 bases and J dropped 5 bases, with 18 bases sitting between them. Germline-derived CDR1 and CDR2 are LNHDA and SQIVND (reference sequence). The CDR3 spans 15 residues. The CDR3 spells CASSWDRKRGTEAFF. CDR3 nucleotide sequence: TGTGCCAGTAGTTGGGACCGGAAACGGGGGACTGAAGCTTTCTTT.

CDR3 loop: CASSAKDRVPLKQYF. DNA for the CDR3: TGTGCCAGCAGTGCCAAGGACAGGGTCCCCTTGAAGCAGTACTTC. The rearrangement links TRBV2 to TRBJ2-7, with 8 nucleotides matching TRBD1. The J segment lost 8 bases and the V segment lost 4 bases, leaving 13 bases of the junction unmatched. Germline V CDR1 and CDR2: SNHLY, FYNNEI. This CDR3 comprises 15 residues.

CDR3 nucleotides: TGTGCCTGGAGGGGACAGGGTAAAACTGAAGCTTTCTTT. Translating gives CAWRGQGKTEAFF. The gene calls are TRBV30 and TRBJ1-1, with 9 nucleotides matching TRBD1. CDR1 GTSNPN and CDR2 SVGIG come from the germline V gene (reference sequence). The CDR3 extends over 13 amino acids. Losses at the gene ends were 3 bases for V and 5 bases for J; bases not matched to a gene: 4.

This chain connects TRBV14 to TRBJ2-3, with D unresolved. CDR1 and CDR2 (germline): SGHDN, FVKESK. V lost 1 base and J lost 2, with 13 bases in between. CDR3 length: 16 amino acids. The CDR3 region is CASSQVGWWATDTQYF. CDR3 bases: TGTGCCAGCAGCCAAGTGGGCTGGTGGGCCACAGATACGCAGTATTTT.

The CDR3 loop reads CATSSTFRDSYQPQHF. CDR3 nucleotides: TGTGCCACCAGCAGTACTTTCCGGGACTCCTATCAGCCCCAGCATTTT. The chain joins TRBV15 to TRBJ1-5, with D perhaps matching TRBD1 (5 bases). This CDR3 spans 16 amino acids. Germline lookup yields CDR1 LNHNV and CDR2 YYDKDF (reference sequence). With 3 bases removed from V and 5 bases from J, the gap between germline ends came to 17 bases.

This rearrangement joins TRBV4-1 to TRBJ2-5; 7 nucleotides align to TRBD1. This CDR3 is 16 amino acids long. Trimming cost V 4 bases and J 5 bases; bases outside gene matches: 13. The germline V gene encodes CDR1 MGHRA and CDR2 YSYEKL. The CDR3 DNA follows: TGCGCCAGCAGCCCCACCTCGACAGGGATGGGGGAGACCCAGTACTTC. This encodes CASSPTSTGMGETQYF.

The rearrangement uses TRBV9 and TRBJ1-1; 9 nucleotides line up with TRBD1. Germline V gene lookup returns CDR1 SGDLS and CDR2 YYNGEE. With V trimmed by 3 bases and J by 0 bases, 6 bases remained unmatched. The CDR3 has 16 residues. CDR3 in DNA: TGTGCCAGCAGCGCCCCCGGGACAGGGATGAACACTGAAGCTTTCTTT. Protein: CASSAPGTGMNTEAFF.

The chain links TRBV2 to TRBJ2-5; 14 bases map to TRBD2. CDR3 length equals 15 residues. Germline V CDR1 and CDR2: SNHLY, FYNNEI. With V trimmed by 6 bases and J by 4 bases, 4 bases remained unmatched. The DNA of the CDR3 is TGTGCCAGCAGAGGGACTAGCGGGAGCCGAGAGACCCAGTACTTC. Translating it yields CASRGTSGSRETQYF. Complete variable domain (other parts from reference TRBV2 and TRBJ2-5): EPEVTQTPSHQVTQMGQEVILRCVPISNHLYFYWYRQILGQKVEFLVSFYNNEISEKSEIFDDQFSVERPDGSNFTLKIRSTKLEDSAMYFCASRGTSGSRETQYFGPGTRLLVL.

The gene calls are TRBV5-4 and TRBJ2-3, with 8 bases matching TRBD2. The CDR3 is 17 residues long. Germline assignment: CDR1 SGHNT and CDR2 YYREEE (reference sequence). J gave up 11 bases and V 1 base, and 18 bases lay outside the gene matches. This CDR3 reads CASSLKTGGPGGFEQYF. CDR3 bases: TGTGCCAGCAGCTTGAAGACGGGGGGGCCTGGCGGGTTTGAGCAGTATTTT.

The V and J genes are TRBV6-5 and TRBJ1-1, with D possibly matching TRBD1 (5 bases). V was clipped by 0 bases and J by 0 bases, with 11 bases between them. CDR3 size: 16 residues. In germline, CDR1 is MNHEY, CDR2 SVGAGI. The CDR3 is CASSYSVRVMNTEAFF. CDR3 sequence (DNA): TGTGCCAGCAGTTACTCAGTCAGGGTAATGAACACTGAAGCTTTCTTT.

V gene TRBV19 combines with J gene TRBJ1-1, with D perhaps matching TRBD1 (5 bases). V lost 10 bases and J lost 0, with 18 bases in between. The V gene's germline CDR1 is LNHDA and CDR2 SQIVND (reference sequence). The CDR3 has 15 amino acids. For the CDR3, the DNA is TGTGCCACTTCCCAATTACAGGACATGAACACTGAAGCTTTCTTT. It is translated as CATSQLQDMNTEAFF.

The chain has TRBV7-9 and TRBJ2-5; D gene ambiguous. The germline V gene has CDR1 SEHNR and CDR2 FQNEAQ (reference sequence). V lost 0 bases to trimming and J lost 3 bases, with 8 bases between them. This CDR3 contains 14 residues. CDR3 DNA sequence: TGTGCCAGCAGCTTAGCGTTAACAGAAGAGACCCAGTACTTC. Its protein product is CASSLALTEETQYF.

V and J are TRBV7-9 and TRBJ2-7; 12 bases line up with TRBD1. The CDR3 contains 12 residues. The germline gives CDR1 SEHNR, CDR2 FQNEAQ (reference sequence). V was pared by 5 bases and J by 11 bases, with 4 bases of the junction left unmatched. CDR3 amino acids: CASSPGTGGEYF. The CDR3 nucleotides read TGTGCCAGCAGCCCCGGGACAGGGGGCGAGTACTTC.

V and J are TRBV9 and TRBJ2-5; 9 nucleotides line up with TRBD1. J was trimmed by 4 bases and V by 2 bases; bases with no gene match: 6. Germline V gene lookup returns CDR1 SGDLS and CDR2 YYNGEE. The CDR3 runs 15 residues. The CDR3 spells CASSVDRQGVETQYF. The DNA of the CDR3 is TGTGCCAGCAGCGTTGATCGACAGGGGGTAGAGACCCAGTACTTC.

This chain links TRBV5-6 with TRBJ2-1; D is perhaps TRBD2 (6 bases). Trimming pared 2 bases from V and 10 bases from J, leaving 13 bases between. The CDR3 is made up of 13 amino acids. Per germline, CDR1 SGHDT and CDR2 YYEEEE. Here the CDR3 DNA reads TGTGCCAGCAGCTTTCACGGAGGGAGGGAGCAGTTCTTC. Translating it yields CASSFHGGREQFF.

The chain links TRBV6-1 to TRBJ2-1, with 7 bases that match TRBD1. Unmatched junction bases numbered 10, after V lost 6 bases and J lost 5 bases. Germline V gene data show CDR1 as MNHNS and CDR2 as SASEGT. The CDR3 sequence is 15 residues long. CDR3 coding DNA: TGTGCCAGCAGCCTCGCACAGGGGATCCACAATGAGCAGTTCTTC. The encoded protein is CASSLAQGIHNEQFF.

V usage is TRBV9 and J usage is TRBJ2-3, with D possibly TRBD2 on 7 matching bases. Germline-derived CDR1 and CDR2 are SGDLS and YYNGEE. The CDR3 sequence is 15 residues long. Trimming removed 0 bases at V and 2 bases at J, with 10 bases between. This chain's CDR3 is CASSVVGGLTDTQYF. As DNA, the CDR3 is TGTGCCAGCAGCGTAGTCGGGGGGCTCACAGATACGCAGTATTTT.

This sequence joins TRBV14 and TRBJ2-2; D remains ambiguous. V dropped 4 bases and J dropped 2 bases, with 8 bases sitting between them. The CDR3 sequence is 14 residues long. Germline CDR1 reads SGHDN; CDR2 reads FVKESK. CDR3 sequence (DNA): TGTGCCAGCAGCCCAGACACTAACACCGGGGAGCTGTTTTTT. It translates to CASSPDTNTGELFF.

The gene calls are TRBV6-5 and TRBJ2-7, with 8 bases lining up with TRBD2. Germline V gives CDR1 MNHEY, CDR2 SVGAGI. The CDR3 contains 13 residues. After removal of 8 bases from V and 2 bases from J, the junction contained 5 bases not matched to a gene. The CDR3 bases are TGTGCCAGCCGGGTCGGGAGGGCCTACGAGCAGTACTTC. Amino acids: CASRVGRAYEQYF.

The CDR3 here is CASSSATYTGELFF. The CDR3 DNA reads TGTGCCAGCAGTAGCGCCACGTACACCGGGGAGCTGTTTTTT. J is TRBJ2-2 and V is TRBV6-1; D is unresolved. In germline, CDR1 is MNHNS, CDR2 SASEGT. Trimming removed 5 bases at V and 3 bases at J, with 10 bases between. The CDR3 consists of 14 residues.

V and J are TRBV28 and TRBJ1-4; no clear D. V lost 5 bases and J 10 bases, leaving 14 bases between the germline ends. The CDR3 has 13 residues. CDR1 MDHEN and CDR2 SYDVKM come from the germline V gene. The CDR3: CASSITQTGKLFF. The CDR3 DNA follows: TGTGCCAGCAGTATTACTCAAACGGGAAAACTGTTTTTT.

The V and J genes are TRBV6-4 and TRBJ2-3; 12 positions agree with TRBD1. After removal of 2 bases from V and 4 bases from J, the junction contained 1 base not matched to a gene. CDR3 length: 15 amino acids. Per the germline V gene, CDR1 is MRHNA and CDR2 is SNTAGT. The CDR3 sequence is CASSDGTGGADTQYF. CDR3 DNA sequence: TGTGCCAGCAGTGACGGGACAGGGGGCGCAGATACGCAGTATTTT.